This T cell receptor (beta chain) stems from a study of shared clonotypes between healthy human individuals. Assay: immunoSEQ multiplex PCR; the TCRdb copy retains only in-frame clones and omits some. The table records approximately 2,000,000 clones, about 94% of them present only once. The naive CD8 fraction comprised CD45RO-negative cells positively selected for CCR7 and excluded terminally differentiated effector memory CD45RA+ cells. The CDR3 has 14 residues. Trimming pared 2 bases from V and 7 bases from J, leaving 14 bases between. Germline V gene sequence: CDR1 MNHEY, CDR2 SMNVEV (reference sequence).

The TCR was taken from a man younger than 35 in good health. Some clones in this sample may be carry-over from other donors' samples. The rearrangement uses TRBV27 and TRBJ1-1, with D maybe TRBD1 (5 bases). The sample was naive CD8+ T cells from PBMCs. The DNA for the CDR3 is TGTGCCAGCAGTTTAGGGGGGACTTACAATGAAGCTTTCTTT. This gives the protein CASSLGGTYNEAFF.